Listed here are 5 T cell receptor beta chains from one sample, sequenced in a study of beta chain features in type 1 diabetes (dated by TCRdb to the late 2010s). Libraries were constructed by the immunoSEQ multiplex PCR assay. The entire amount of isolated RNA was reverse transcribed using the High Capacity cDNA Reverse Transcription Kit, so the sequenced TCRB transcripts were expressed ones. TCRdb limited this immuneACCESS table to in-frame rearrangements with V and J called. A share of clones is missing; checked studies link under half to unresolved V genes, and the rest is unexplained. The sample profile shows 450,000 or so clones; roughly an eighth of them were found once. The ten largest make up 0.035% to 0.05% of the sample. Sample: naive CD4+ T cells from blood. In light of the paper, this sample's cell subset or site label describes: true naive CD4+ T cells. Receptors originate from a young woman in good health.

The CDR3: CASSVGTFGSGANVLTF. The DNA for the CDR3 is TGTGCCAGCAGTGTGGGTACTTTTGGCTCTGGGGCCAACGTCCTGACTTTC. The chain has TRBV2 and TRBJ2-6; D gene ambiguous. The CDR3 runs 17 residues. Germline V CDR1 and CDR2: SNHLY, FYNNEI. V lost 4 bases and J 0 bases, leaving 13 bases between the germline ends.

The chain recombines TRBV7-2 with TRBJ1-2; TRBD1 might be the D (6 bases). The germline V gene has CDR1 SGHTA and CDR2 FQGNSA. This CDR3 contains 15 residues. Trimming took off 1 base at V and 4 bases at J, with 13 bases between the two ends. CDR3 region: CASSLGSGASYGYTF. CDR3 nucleotide sequence: TGTGCCAGCAGCTTAGGTTCAGGGGCGTCCTATGGCTACACCTTC.

A word on this clone: Lacking the conserved final phenylalanine or tryptophan, this CDR3 likely reflects a read error. The DNA is omitted, as the CDR3 cannot be located on it reliably, and the CDR3 follows TCRdb's listing. This rearrangement joins TRBV29-1 to TRBJ1-1; the table's D call, TRBD1, has no DNA check behind it. The CDR3 totals 8 residues, both ends included. Germline assignment: CDR1 SQVTM and CDR2 ANQGSEA. The CDR3 spells CSDGTGLI.

V and J are TRBV7-9 and TRBJ2-7, with 7 positions matching TRBD1. The length of the CDR3 is 14 residues. Germline V CDR1 and CDR2: SEHNR, FQNEAQ (reference sequence). The V gene end was trimmed by 7 bases and the J gene end by 5 bases; junction bases not matched to a gene: 11. The CDR3 region is CASTLTGSGHEQYF. The CDR3 bases are TGTGCCAGCACCCTGACAGGGTCCGGCCACGAGCAGTACTTC.

J is TRBJ2-7 and V is TRBV19, with TRBD2 matching over 11 bases. Germline CDR1 reads LNHDA; CDR2 reads SQIVND (reference sequence). After removal of 1 base from V and 2 bases from J, the junction contained 4 bases not matched to a gene. The CDR3 loop spans 16 amino acids. The CDR3 spells CASSIGTSGLTYEQYF. The CDR3, as DNA: TGTGCCAGTAGTATAGGGACTAGCGGGCTCACCTACGAGCAGTACTTC.